These 17 T cell receptor beta chains came from one sample sequenced in a study of cytomegalovirus exposure and HLA in healthy donors. Use of 60 Vbeta and 13 Jbeta primers characterized the PCR. Profiled with immunoSEQ multiplex PCR; TCRdb holds only in-frame clones, not every one. The data hold 110,000 to 150,000 clones, with around 78% observed a single time. Sequencing input: PBMCs. These receptors originate from a woman between 18 and 30 years old in good health and CMV-seropositive.

The V call is TRBV5-1, the J call TRBJ2-7, with 12 bases identical to TRBD2. The CDR3 is made up of 14 amino acids. After removal of 3 bases from V and 9 bases from J, the junction contained 7 bases not matched to a gene. From germline, CDR1 is SGHRS and CDR2 YFSETQ. The CDR3 spells CASSSGLAGTMQYF. The CDR3 nucleotides read TGCGCCAGCAGCTCCGGACTAGCGGGGACCATGCAGTACTTC.

The chain combines TRBV4-2 with TRBJ2-1; TRBD1 matches at 10 bases. The CDR3 is made up of 15 amino acids. Germline trimming cut 0 bases from V and 6 bases from J; bases unmatched to any gene: 2. From germline, CDR1 is LGHNA and CDR2 YNFKEQ. The CDR3 sequence is CASSQDGQGGNEQFF. CDR3 coding DNA: TGTGCCAGCAGCCAAGATGGACAGGGGGGCAATGAGCAGTTCTTC.

The chain has TRBV11-2 and TRBJ2-3; maybe TRBD2 (6 bases). Trimming shortened V by 2 bases and J by 6 bases, and 15 bases separated the two germline ends. This CDR3 has 15 amino acids. Germline values: CDR1 SGHAT, CDR2 FQNNGV. The CDR3 reads CASSLMASVPDTQYF. CDR3 coding DNA: TGTGCCAGCAGCTTAATGGCTAGCGTACCCGATACGCAGTATTTT.

This clone is a singleton in its sample. The chain uses TRBV14 and TRBJ1-1; D is perhaps TRBD1 (5 bases). CDR3 size: 15 residues. The germline V and J ends were trimmed by 4 bases and 0 bases, with 12 bases remaining between them. Germline-derived CDR1 and CDR2 are SGHDN and FVKESK. The DNA of the CDR3 is TGTGCCAGCAGCCCGGGCCCGACAGTGAACACTGAAGCTTTCTTT. Translation gives CASSPGPTVNTEAFF.

V is TRBV28 and J is TRBJ1-2; D is perhaps TRBD1 (6 bases). Germline V gene data show CDR1 as MDHEN and CDR2 as SYDVKM. V lost 5 bases to trimming and J lost 3 bases, with 22 bases between them. This CDR3 comprises 17 residues. CDR3 bases: TGTGCCAGCAGTCTGCCCTTGACAGGTCAAAAGGACTATGGCTACACCTTC. Residues: CASSLPLTGQKDYGYTF.

The rearrangement joins TRBV7-8 to TRBJ2-7; no clear D. The CDR3 length is 12 residues. The germline V gene encodes CDR1 SGHVS and CDR2 FQNEAQ. Trimming cost V 7 bases and J 4 bases, with 11 bases left between them. CDR3 protein: CASTTVGYEQYF. The DNA for the CDR3 is TGTGCCAGCACCACTGTCGGGTACGAGCAGTACTTC.

The chain carries TRBV7-6 and TRBJ2-1, with D possibly matching TRBD1 (6 bases). V lost 6 bases and J lost 6, with 12 bases in between. CDR3 length: 13 amino acids. The germline gives CDR1 SGHVS, CDR2 FNYEAQ. The CDR3: CASRDTGINEQFF. The CDR3 region has the DNA TGTGCCAGCAGGGACACAGGGATCAATGAGCAGTTCTTC.

The J gene is TRBJ1-1, the V gene TRBV19; D is unclear. The V end lost 5 bases, the J end lost 5 bases, and 12 bases lay between the germline ends. CDR3 length equals 13 residues. CDR1 is LNHDA, CDR2 SQIVND, per germline (reference sequence). The CDR3 region is CASSGLTETEAFF. Written as DNA, the CDR3 is TGTGCCAGTAGTGGACTGACGGAGACTGAAGCTTTCTTT.

The chain carries TRBV7-6 and TRBJ2-1; D is possibly TRBD1 (5 bases). V was trimmed by 0 bases and J by 6 bases, leaving 9 bases between them. From germline, CDR1 is SGHVS and CDR2 FNYEAQ. The CDR3 is 14 residues long. CDR3 sequence: CASSLARRANEQFF. In DNA, the CDR3 is TGTGCCAGCAGCTTAGCGCGCAGGGCCAATGAGCAGTTCTTC.

J is TRBJ2-7 and V is TRBV12-2; the table assigns TRBD1, which was not confirmed against the DNA. TRBV12-2 is a known pseudogene. This CDR3 has 17 amino acids. The CDR3 DNA follows: TGTGCAAGTCGCTTTAGGTGGTTGTACAGGGGGGACTACGAGCAGTACTTC. It codes for CASRFRWLYRGDYEQYF.

This sequence joins TRBV6-1 and TRBJ2-5; the match to TRBD2 covers 12 bases. V was clipped by 3 bases and J by 5 bases; unmatched bases: 4. CDR1 MNHNS and CDR2 SASEGT come from the germline V gene. This CDR3 has 15 residues. The chain's CDR3 is CASSETSGGGETQYF. CDR3 bases: TGTGCCAGCAGTGAGACTAGCGGGGGAGGGGAGACCCAGTACTTC.

V is TRBV18 and J is TRBJ1-6; TRBD1 might be the D (5 bases). The CDR3 extends over 15 amino acids. Trimming shortened V by 2 bases and J by 7 bases, and 12 bases separated the two germline ends. Germline values: CDR1 KGHSH, CDR2 LQKENI. CDR3 nucleotide sequence: TGTGCCAGCTCACCATCGGGGAGGGGAAATTCACCCCTCCACTTT. It encodes CASSPSGRGNSPLHF.

The chain employs TRBV2 and TRBJ2-5; 8 bases line up with TRBD1. Germline CDR1 reads SNHLY; CDR2 reads FYNNEI. The ends lost 6 bases at V and 1 base at J; junction bases unmatched: 7. CDR3 size: 15 residues. CDR3 bases: TGTGCCAGCAGGATAGCCGGGACAGGCCAAGAGACCCAGTACTTC. It encodes CASRIAGTGQETQYF.

This CDR3 reads CASSLYSTVTHTEAFF. Here the CDR3 DNA reads TGTGCCAGCAGTTTATACTCAACAGTGACCCACACTGAAGCTTTCTTT. J is TRBJ1-1 and V is TRBV28; no reliable D call. Trimming pared 1 base from V and 3 bases from J, leaving 15 bases between. The CDR3 contains 16 residues. Germline CDR1 is MDHEN and CDR2 is SYDVKM.

This clone has more than one count but fewer than ten. The DNA for the CDR3 is TGTGCCAGCAGCTTTGGTGGGGCTCCCTATGGCTACACCTTC. Its translation: CASSFGGAPYGYTF. V usage is TRBV5-6 and J usage is TRBJ1-2, with D maybe TRBD1 (5 bases). This CDR3 has 14 residues. The germline V and J ends were trimmed by 2 bases and 4 bases, with 12 bases remaining between them. Germline V gene lookup returns CDR1 SGHDT and CDR2 YYEEEE.

To note about this clone: This sample includes further DNA sequences coding for the same CDR3. The chain couples TRBV2 to TRBJ1-1; 7 nucleotides align to TRBD1. V was pared by 10 bases and J by 2 bases, with 7 bases of the junction left unmatched. Germline lookup yields CDR1 SNHLY and CDR2 FYNNEI. The CDR3 is made up of 13 amino acids. In nucleotides, the CDR3 is TGTGCCACGACAGGGAATACTAACACTGAAGCTTTCTTT. Residues: CATTGNTNTEAFF.

Worth noting for this clone: The DNA is omitted, as the CDR3 cannot be located on it reliably, and the CDR3 follows TCRdb's listing. This chain joins TRBV6-1 and TRBJ2-7; the table's D call, TRBD2, was not checked against the DNA. The CDR3 is 15 amino acids long, termini counted. Looked up from germline, CDR1 is MNHNS and CDR2 is SASEGT. The CDR3 spells CASSTSDGSSYEQYF.